This note documents a single T cell receptor (beta chain) sequence. Antigen: not known. CDR1 and CDR2 (germline): MDHEN, SYDVKM. This CDR3 comprises 14 residues. Trimming removed 8 bases from V and 10 bases from J, with 18 bases in between. TCRdb's table, derived via immunoSEQ multiplex PCR, lists solely in-frame clones and lacks some. Among 30,000 to 45,000 clones listed, more than 60% were seen once. In the ViraFEST assay, antigen-specific CD4+ clonotypes were identified by expansion after peptide-pool stimulation. Cultured cells yielded isolated CD4+ T cells after roughly 11 days. Nucleocapsid antibody tests were negative, and the vaccine recipients had no prior SARS-CoV-2 infection. Cultures had half their medium replaced with IL-2 medium on days 3 and 7. The sample comes from a study of vaccination effects on CD4 cells after COVID-19. About the research overall: As their vaccination, participants received two doses of either BNT162b2 or mRNA-1273.

Findings and limits, study-wide: Few convalescent patients, and no early post-infection timepoints, were available to the study.

The receptor's source is a human donor who received a COVID-19 vaccine. Material: CD4+ T cells from PBMCs cultured with SARS-CoV-2 spike peptides, obtained before COVID-19 vaccination. The V gene is TRBV28, the J gene TRBJ1-6; D remains ambiguous. CDR3 sequence: CASRRMREESPLHF. The CDR3, as DNA: TGTGCCAGCCGCCGCATGCGGGAAGAATCACCCCTCCACTTT.